The present T cell receptor (beta chain) was sequenced within a study of blood T cells in healthy people across ages (dated by TCRdb to between 2015 and 2016). Background for the entire study: In model experiments, template switching captured roughly one uniquely barcoded TCR beta cDNA molecule for every two T cells. To track age-related changes in TCR beta repertoire diversity, the study relied on deep sequencing normalized with unique cDNA molecular identifiers. Donors were grouped into four age groups: young (average 16 years), middle-aged (39), aged (about 60) and long-lived (approximately 78). To avoid experimental bias, donors of different ages were distributed randomly across sequencing lanes. The study analyzed two additional independent replicas of 1 million unique cDNA reads from the same blood draw for two donors, one aged 18 to 30 and one aged 80 or older.

With respect to this clonotype: Its target antigen remains unknown. No base quality information exists; no much larger clone differs at one position.

The library was prepared using 5' RACE. The sequencer listed for this sample is Illumina HiSeq 2500. The second PCR ran for roughly 6 to 11 cycles and used a J-beta primer mix along with a sample-barcoded 5' primer. A unique molecular identifier was introduced onto each TCR beta cDNA molecule by a template-switch 5' adaptor carrying 12 random nucleotides. At least 2.5 million CDR3-containing paired-end reads were obtained from each sample. First-strand cDNA synthesis was performed from all RNA using the Mint cDNA synthesis kit, with priming by a TRBC-specific oligonucleotide. Following uracil-DNA glycosylase treatment, all cDNA underwent a first 18-cycle PCR with the universal primers M1SS and BC2_uni_R. In the source study's methods: Normalization of each sample was performed by random selection of 1 million high-quality reads, each carrying a distinct molecular identifier. Reads with shared molecular identifiers were discarded instead of being binned into consensus sequences. MiTCR, run with a Q25 quality threshold and the strictest error-elimination algorithm, handled CDR3 identification, clonotype clustering and error correction. A nonparametric unseen species model using Euler transformation provided a lower-bound estimate of total TCR beta diversity. TCRdb reran the public reads through fastp at Q25 and MiXCR, keeping productive beta chains. Identical CDR3 protein sequences are pooled into one entry, listed with their most common genes and DNA. Clone size and V and J calls follow TCRdb, not the original study. The sample table shows 700,000 to 900,000 distinct CDR3 sequences, and approximately 55% are seen once. Roughly two fifths of the sample belongs to the ten largest clones.

The roughly 39 donors, aged about 6 to 95 years, were systemically healthy Caucasian individuals from Russia. Around 10 milliliters of peripheral blood were drawn from each donor into EDTA-treated Vacutainer tubes. PBMCs were isolated by Ficoll-Paque density-gradient centrifugation, with at least 6.5 million obtained per sample. Total RNA was extracted from PBMCs with Trizol reagent, with at least 5 micrograms obtained per sample. The percentages of naive CD45RAhigh/CD27high T cells were determined by flow cytometry on a PBMC aliquot from every donor. The germline V gene provides CDR1 KGHSH and CDR2 LQKENI. Its CDR3 holds 15 amino acids, cysteine through phenylalanine. The sequence is cut down to CDR3 DNA, 45 bases in frame from base 1. The germline V and J ends show losses of 4 bases and 8 bases respectively, and no gene match explains 12 bases of the junction. Broad study findings and their caveats: Estimates of total diversity based on one million sequenced T cells were considered lower bounds and underestimates. Because profiling used bulk unsorted PBMCs, naive and antigen-experienced compartments could not be compared conclusively. Compared with the aged group, the long-lived group had more naive CD4+ T cells, fewer expanded clones and increased TCR diversity, suggesting age selection. There was a strong correlation between observed TCR beta diversity and the percentage of naive T cells measured by flow cytometry. The CMV infection status of donors was not known, potentially confounding age-related changes in expanded clonotypes. Observed TCR beta diversity per million T cells fell roughly linearly with age, and a significant reduction was already apparent by age roughly 40.

Sequencing was done on a sample of blood. The chain links TRBV18 with TRBJ2-3; 7 bases in between match TRBD1. This TCR was recovered from a man older than 75 in good health. The nucleotide sequence reads TGTGCCAGCTCACGACCGGACAGGCCCGAGGGTACGCAGTATTTT. Its translation is CASSRPDRPEGTQYF.